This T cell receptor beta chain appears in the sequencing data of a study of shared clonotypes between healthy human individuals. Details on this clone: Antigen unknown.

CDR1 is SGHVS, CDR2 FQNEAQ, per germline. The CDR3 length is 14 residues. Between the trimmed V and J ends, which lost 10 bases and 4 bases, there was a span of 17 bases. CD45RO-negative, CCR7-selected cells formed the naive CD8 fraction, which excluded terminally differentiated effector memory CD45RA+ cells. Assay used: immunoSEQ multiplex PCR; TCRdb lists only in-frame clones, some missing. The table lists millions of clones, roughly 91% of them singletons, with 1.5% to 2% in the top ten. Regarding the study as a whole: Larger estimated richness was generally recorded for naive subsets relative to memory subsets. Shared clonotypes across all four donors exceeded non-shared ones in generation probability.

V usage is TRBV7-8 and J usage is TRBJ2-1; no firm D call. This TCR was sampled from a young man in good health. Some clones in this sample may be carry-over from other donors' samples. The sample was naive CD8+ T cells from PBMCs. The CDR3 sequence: CATMFGLGYNEQFF. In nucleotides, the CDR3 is TGTGCCACCATGTTTGGGTTGGGGTACAATGAGCAGTTCTTC.